One and the same sample provided the 28 T cell receptor beta chains below, sequenced in a study of Graves' ophthalmopathy and Graves' hyperthyroidism. Beta-chain TCR CDR3 regions were amplified from RNA transcripts. First-round RT-PCR used HTBI primers; second-round multiplex PCR followed. Each CDR3 protein gets one entry after TCRdb re-called the multiplex PCR reads with MiXCR. The data contain about 1.2 million distinct CDR3 sequences, about 35% of them singletons. Material for sequencing was peripheral blood or thyroid tissue (not recorded which). The receptor source for this set is an adult man with Graves' hyperthyroidism.

The chain has TRBV6-2 or TRBV6-3 and TRBJ2-5, with D tentatively TRBD2 (6 bases). CDR1 is MNHEY, CDR2 SVGEGT, per germline. V was clipped by 10 bases and J by 3 bases, with 15 bases between them. This CDR3 region has 13 residues. DNA of the CDR3: TGTGCCAACAGAGAAAGGAGGGAAGAGACCCAGTACTTC. This sequence encodes CANRERREETQYF.

The sample holds many counts of this clonotype. The chain has TRBV25-1 and TRBJ1-2; D ambiguous. The CDR3 is 11 residues long. V was pared by 7 bases and J by 8 bases, with 11 bases between. The germline CDR1 and CDR2 sequences are MGHDK and SYGVNS. CDR3 amino acids: CASTEGRGYTF. DNA of the CDR3: TGTGCCAGCACCGAAGGGCGAGGCTACACCTTC.

The rearrangement joins TRBV9 to TRBJ1-2, with D hard to call. V lost 0 bases, J lost 12 bases, and 18 bases lay in between. CDR1 SGDLS and CDR2 YYNGEE come from the germline V gene. CDR3 length equals 14 residues. The CDR3 spells CASSVGVSFSGNTF. DNA of the CDR3: TGTGCCAGCAGCGTAGGGGTCAGCTTCTCTGGAAACACCTTC.

A few counts support this clonotype. The J gene is TRBJ2-5, the V gene TRBV28, with TRBD1 matching 7 bases. Germline assignment: CDR1 MDHEN and CDR2 SYDVKM. V shed 3 bases and J 8 bases; nucleotides not matched to a gene: 12. This CDR3 contains 15 residues. CDR3 sequence (DNA): TGTGCCAGCAGTTTGAGGGGGCCCTTGGCGTATACCCAGTACTTC. This gives the protein CASSLRGPLAYTQYF.

The chain recombines TRBV12-3 or TRBV12-4 with TRBJ1-2, with no clear D. Trimming pared 6 bases from V and 6 bases from J, leaving 17 bases between. The CDR3 runs 14 residues. The chain's CDR3 is CASRVGRAPHGYTF. CDR3 nucleotide sequence: TGTGCCAGCAGGGTAGGGCGTGCACCACATGGCTACACCTTC.

The rearrangement uses TRBV29-1 and TRBJ1-5; maybe TRBD1 (6 bases). The CDR3 is 16 amino acids. V lost 6 bases and J lost 6, with 24 bases in between. Germline values: CDR1 SQVTM, CDR2 ANQGSEA. The CDR3 DNA is TGCAGCGTAGCCCAGGGGACGGGGGGTAGGAGTCAGCCCCAGCATTTT. This translates into CSVAQGTGGRSQPQHF.

Only a few counts were recorded for this clonotype. This chain links TRBV20-1 with TRBJ2-7; D is perhaps TRBD2 (5 bases). Per the germline V gene, CDR1 is DFQATT and CDR2 is SNEGSKA (reference sequence). V lost 0 bases, J lost 1 base, and 16 bases lay in between. The CDR3 totals 16 residues. DNA of the CDR3: TGCAGTGCTAGAGATCCAGCAGCGGTTTCTTCCTACGAGCAGTACTTC. Its protein product is CSARDPAAVSSYEQYF.

In this sample, this clonotype turned up a few times. CDR3 in amino acids: CASSLSGIPNEKLFF. CDR3 coding DNA: TGTGCCAGCAGTTTATCAGGGATTCCTAATGAAAAACTGTTTTTT. The chain is built from TRBV12-3 or TRBV12-4 and TRBJ1-4; TRBD1 is a possible D gene (5 bases). The CDR3 runs to 15 residues. Trimming took 2 bases from V and 3 from J, leaving 10 bases between them.

This clonotype occurred many times. The J gene is TRBJ1-3, the V gene TRBV7-9; 8 bases fit TRBD1. V lost 0 bases to trimming and J lost 7 bases; unmatched junction nucleotides: 8. The germline V gene encodes CDR1 SEHNR and CDR2 FQNEAQ (reference sequence). The CDR3 runs 16 residues. CDR3 amino acids: CASSLATGQAANTIYF. The CDR3, as DNA: TGTGCCAGCAGCTTAGCCACGGGACAGGCTGCCAACACCATATATTTT.

This clonotype was seen ten or more times. The chain combines TRBV6-6 with TRBJ1-2, with D perhaps TRBD1 (6 bases). Between the trimmed V and J ends, which lost 2 bases and 10 bases, there was a span of 20 bases. From germline, CDR1 is MNHNY and CDR2 SVGAGI (reference sequence). The CDR3 has 15 residues. The DNA of the CDR3 is TGTGCCAGCAGTTACAGACAGGCCCTGACCCTGTTCTACACCTTC. The encoded protein is CASSYRQALTLFYTF.

This sequence joins TRBV19 and TRBJ2-7; a weak D match, TRBD2 (6 bases). V was shortened by 5 bases and J by 0 bases, with 14 bases between the two germline ends. This CDR3 is built from 15 residues. Germline V gene data show CDR1 as LNHDA and CDR2 as SQIVND (reference sequence). CDR3 nucleotides: TGTGCCAGTAGTGAGGGACTCTTCCCCTCCTACGAGCAGTACTTC. It is translated as CASSEGLFPSYEQYF.

This clonotype has ten or more counts. Here the CDR3 reads CASSSNRGYSNQPQHF. CDR3 nucleotide sequence: TGTGCCAGCAGCTCAAACAGGGGATATAGCAATCAGCCCCAGCATTTT. J is TRBJ1-5 and V is TRBV7-4; 7 positions agree with TRBD1. Germline CDR1 reads SGHVT; CDR2 reads SQSDAQ. J was trimmed by 0 bases and V by 4 bases; bases with no gene match: 6. The CDR3 has 16 residues.

Comments on this clonotype: A much larger clonotype is one base distant, so this may be a read error. V usage is TRBV20-1 and J usage is TRBJ2-7; 7 bases line up with TRBD2. Per germline, CDR1 DFQATT and CDR2 SNEGSKA (reference sequence). This CDR3 comprises 14 residues. The V and J ends lost 3 bases and 5 bases, in that order; junction bases with no gene match: 10. The CDR3 sequence: CSASRAGGSDEQYF. CDR3 nucleotide sequence: TGCAGTGCTAGCCGGGCTGGCGGGAGCGACGAGCAGTACTTC.

The rearrangement links TRBV7-2 to TRBJ2-5; tentatively, D is TRBD2 (6 bases). Deletions cut 4 bases from V and 5 bases from J, with 17 bases between. CDR3 length equals 15 residues. From germline, CDR1 is SGHTA and CDR2 FQGNSA. The CDR3 nucleotides are TGTGCCAGCAGCTCCCAACCGGGGGATGGTGAGACCCAGTACTTC. The encoded protein is CASSSQPGDGETQYF.

The chain combines TRBV5-1 with TRBJ1-3, with 10 bases fitting TRBD1. The ends lost 3 bases at V and 1 base at J; junction bases unmatched: 10. Germline lookup yields CDR1 SGHRS and CDR2 YFSETQ. The CDR3 length is 18 residues. CDR3 in DNA: TGCGCCAGCAGCTCCTCTTGGGGACAGGGGTCGTCTGGAAACACCATATATTTT. This translates into CASSSSWGQGSSGNTIYF.

Remarks on this clonotype: The CDR3 ends on some other residue instead of the conserved phenylalanine or tryptophan, so this is likely a read error. The DNA is left out, because the CDR3 cannot be placed on it with certainty; the CDR3 is given as TCRdb lists it. J is TRBJ1-4 and V is TRBV10-3. The germline gives CDR1 ENHRY, CDR2 SYGVKD. The CDR3 is 8 residues long, counting both termini. The CDR3 region is CAISGETA.

This clonotype appeared many times. The J gene is TRBJ1-1, the V gene TRBV20-1; D perhaps matches TRBD1 (5 bases). There are 11 residues in the CDR3. Germline CDR1 is DFQATT and CDR2 is SNEGSKA (reference sequence). This CDR3 reads CREVGGTEAFF. The DNA of the CDR3 is TGCAGGGAGGTGGGGGGCACTGAAGCTTTCTTT.

This clonotype was found a few times. The rearrangement uses TRBV28 and TRBJ2-7; 8 bases are shared with TRBD1. CDR3 length equals 13 residues. Trimming at V came to 7 bases and at J to 1 base, leaving 3 bases not matched to a gene. CDR1 and CDR2 (germline): MDHEN, SYDVKM. The CDR3 DNA reads TGTGCCAGCATAAGGACAGGGTCCTACGAGCAGTACTTC. It is translated as CASIRTGSYEQYF.

This clonotype was seen many times. In nucleotides, the CDR3 is TGTGCCAGCAGCGGGGGGGGCGCAGGCACTGAAGCTTTCTTT. It codes for CASSGGGAGTEAFF. This chain joins TRBV2 and TRBJ1-1; tentative D call: TRBD1 (6 bases). This CDR3 is 14 amino acids long. Looked up from germline, CDR1 is SNHLY and CDR2 is FYNNEI. Trimming took off 6 bases at V and 4 bases at J, with 15 bases between the two ends.

This clonotype has a handful of counts. The chain carries TRBV5-5 and TRBJ1-1, with 9 nucleotides matching TRBD1. This CDR3 has 16 amino acids. V lost 0 bases and J lost 5; bases outside the gene matches: 8. Germline CDR1 reads SGHKS; CDR2 reads YYEKEE (reference sequence). The CDR3 loop is CASSLVWDRVRTEAFF. The CDR3 region has the DNA TGTGCCAGCAGCTTGGTTTGGGACAGGGTTCGGACTGAAGCTTTCTTT.

The rearrangement uses TRBV10-3 and TRBJ1-6, with D perhaps TRBD1 (5 bases). The CDR3 length is 17 residues. Looked up from germline, CDR1 is ENHRY and CDR2 is SYGVKD. Trimming took off 9 bases at V and 7 bases at J, with 25 bases between the two ends. The CDR3 reads CAIINDSGNGWNSPLHF. CDR3 nucleotides: TGTGCCATTATCAATGACAGTGGAAATGGGTGGAATTCACCCCTCCACTTT.

This clonotype was recorded once. This chain joins TRBV10-3 and TRBJ1-2; TRBD1 agrees at 9 bases. This CDR3 is built from 14 residues. V was pared by 5 bases and J by 2 bases, with 3 bases of the junction left unmatched. Per the germline V gene, CDR1 is ENHRY and CDR2 is SYGVKD. CDR3 sequence: CAISLQGANYGYTF. The DNA for the CDR3 is TGTGCCATCAGTTTACAGGGGGCGAACTATGGCTACACCTTC.

Concerning this clonotype: This sequence may be a read error, since a much larger clone differs from it by one base. The V call is TRBV20-1, the J call TRBJ1-1; no clear D gene. The CDR3 loop spans 14 amino acids. Germline CDR1 DFQATT, CDR2 SNEGSKA (reference sequence). The CDR3 nucleotides read TGCAGTGCTGGAGATGGTCAGCCCCACACTGAAGCTTTCTTT. Translation: CSAGDGQPHTEAFF.

The chain joins TRBV6-6 to TRBJ1-1, with D perhaps TRBD1 (6 bases). Germline V gene sequence: CDR1 MNHNY, CDR2 SVGAGI (reference sequence). V dropped 6 bases and J dropped 4 bases, with 21 bases sitting between them. The length of the CDR3 is 16 residues. The CDR3 sequence is CASRSPRSARGTEAFF. In nucleotides, the CDR3 is TGTGCCAGCAGGTCTCCCAGATCGGCCAGGGGCACTGAAGCTTTCTTT.

The chain employs TRBV5-1 and TRBJ2-2; D is perhaps TRBD1 (5 bases). Germline CDR1 reads SGHRS; CDR2 reads YFSETQ. The CDR3 spans 18 residues. V was shortened by 7 bases and J by 3 bases, with 25 bases between the two germline ends. CDR3 DNA: TGCGCCAGCTCACGAGACAGTCAAGGGTGGGGCGACACCGGGGAGCTGTTTTTT. This translates into CASSRDSQGWGDTGELFF.

The V gene is TRBV19, the J gene TRBJ1-1; D perhaps matches TRBD1 (5 bases). The CDR3 consists of 11 residues. V gave up 7 bases and J gave up 8 bases, with 11 bases separating them. In germline, CDR1 is LNHDA, CDR2 SQIVND (reference sequence). CDR3: CASKRGREAFF. The DNA of the CDR3 is TGTGCCAGTAAGCGGGGCAGAGAAGCTTTCTTT.

The table lists this clonotype with many counts. V is TRBV10-3 and J is TRBJ2-2; D call uncertain. The ends were cut back, 0 bases at V and 5 bases at J, with 13 bases in the middle. CDR3 size: 16 residues. Germline lookup yields CDR1 ENHRY and CDR2 SYGVKD. CDR3 DNA: TGTGCCATCAGTGAGTCGGGTAGGGTGACGACCGGGGAGCTGTTTTTT. Its translation is CAISESGRVTTGELFF.

The V and J genes are TRBV12-3 or TRBV12-4 and TRBJ2-2; 9 bases fit TRBD1. Germline trimming cut 6 bases from V and 4 bases from J; bases unmatched to any gene: 9. The CDR3 has 16 residues. The CDR3 spells CASRDKGQGSTGELFF. The DNA of the CDR3 is TGTGCCAGCAGAGATAAGGGACAGGGATCCACCGGGGAGCTGTTTTTT.